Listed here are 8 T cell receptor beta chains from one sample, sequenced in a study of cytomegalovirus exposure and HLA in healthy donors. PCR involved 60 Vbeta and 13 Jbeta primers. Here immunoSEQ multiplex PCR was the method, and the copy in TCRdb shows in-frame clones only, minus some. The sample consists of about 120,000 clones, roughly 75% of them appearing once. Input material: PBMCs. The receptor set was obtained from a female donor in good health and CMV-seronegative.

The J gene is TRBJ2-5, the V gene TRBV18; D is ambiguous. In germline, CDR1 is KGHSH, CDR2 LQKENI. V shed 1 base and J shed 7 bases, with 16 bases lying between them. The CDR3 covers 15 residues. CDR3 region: CASSPLQPPDGTQYF. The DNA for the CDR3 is TGTGCCAGCTCACCACTACAGCCCCCTGACGGGACCCAGTACTTC.

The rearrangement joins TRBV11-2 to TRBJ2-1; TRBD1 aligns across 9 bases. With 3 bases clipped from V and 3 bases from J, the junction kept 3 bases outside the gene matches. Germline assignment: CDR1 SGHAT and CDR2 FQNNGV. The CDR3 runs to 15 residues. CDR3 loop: CASSLGQGFYNEQFF. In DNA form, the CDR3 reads TGTGCCAGCAGCTTGGGACAGGGATTCTACAATGAGCAGTTCTTC.

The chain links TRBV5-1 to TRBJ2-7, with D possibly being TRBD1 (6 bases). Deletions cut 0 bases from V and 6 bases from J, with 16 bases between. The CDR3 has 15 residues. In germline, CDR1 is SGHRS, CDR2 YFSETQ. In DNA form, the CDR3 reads TGCGCCAGCAGCTTGGACGGACAGCCAAACCTCGAGCAGTACTTC. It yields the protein CASSLDGQPNLEQYF.

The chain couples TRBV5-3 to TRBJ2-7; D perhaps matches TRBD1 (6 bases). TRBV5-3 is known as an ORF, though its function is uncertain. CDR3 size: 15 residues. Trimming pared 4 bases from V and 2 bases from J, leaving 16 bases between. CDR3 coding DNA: TGTGCCAGAAGCCCGTACAATGACAGGCCCTACGAGCAGTACTTC. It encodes CARSPYNDRPYEQYF.

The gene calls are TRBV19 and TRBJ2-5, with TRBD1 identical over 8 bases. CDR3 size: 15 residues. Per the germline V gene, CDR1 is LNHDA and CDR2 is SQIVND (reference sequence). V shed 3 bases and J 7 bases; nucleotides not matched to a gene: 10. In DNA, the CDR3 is TGTGCCAGTAGTATTGGGACAGGCGGGGCTGGGACCCAGTACTTC. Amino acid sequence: CASSIGTGGAGTQYF.

The CDR3 here is CASSLIRNEQFF. CDR3 sequence (DNA): TGTGCCAGCAGCTTAATTCGGAATGAGCAGTTCTTC. The rearrangement uses TRBV11-2 and TRBJ2-1; D not certain. Trimming cost V 2 bases and J 7 bases, with 6 bases left between them. Germline V gene data show CDR1 as SGHAT and CDR2 as FQNNGV. The length of the CDR3 is 12 residues. The entire variable domain, with the rest obtained from reference TRBV11-2 and TRBJ2-1, is as follows: EAGVAQSPRYKIIEKRQSVAFWCNPISGHATLYWYQQILGQGPKLLIQFQNNGVVDDSQLPKDRFSAERLKGVDSTLKIQPAKLEDSAVYLCASSLIRNEQFFGPGTRLTVL.

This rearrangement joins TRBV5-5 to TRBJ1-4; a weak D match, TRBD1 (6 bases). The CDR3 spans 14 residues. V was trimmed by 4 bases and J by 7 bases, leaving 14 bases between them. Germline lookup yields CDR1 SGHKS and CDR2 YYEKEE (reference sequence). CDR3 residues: CASSLWGGSEKLFF. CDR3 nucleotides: TGTGCCAGCAGCCTCTGGGGGGGCTCTGAAAAACTGTTTTTT.

CDR3 residues: CASSGQGRGLHGEKLFF. CDR3 coding DNA: TGTGCCAGCTCAGGCCAAGGCAGGGGCTTGCATGGAGAAAAACTGTTTTTT. The chain links TRBV18 to TRBJ1-4; possibly TRBD1 for D (6 bases). CDR3 length: 17 residues. Germline CDR1 reads KGHSH; CDR2 reads LQKENI. V gave up 5 bases and J gave up 8 bases, with 24 bases separating them. The full variable domain, its missing parts supplied by reference TRBV18 and TRBJ1-4, is NAGVMQNPRHLVRRRGQEARLRCSPMKGHSHVYWYRQLPEEGLKFMVYLQKENIIDESGMPKERFSAEFPKEGPSILRIQQVVRGDSAAYFCASSGQGRGLHGEKLFFGSGTQLSVL.